This T cell receptor (beta chain) is drawn from a study of T cell repertoires in cytomegalovirus infection (dated by TCRdb to the late 2010s). For context, the study as a whole: Peptide stimulations targeted recently identified HLA-C-restricted CMV epitopes, whose presentation resists viral immunomodulation, together with well-studied HLA-B-restricted epitopes. Donor HLA type was relevant to the analysis, because carriage of CMV infection together with the matching HLA type was indicated by public TCR beta signatures.

Overall study outcomes, separate from this receptor: Carriers of CMV infection plus the relevant HLA type were discriminated by the cumulative frequency of public TCR beta family members in the study cohort and in an independent 352-donor cohort. The ex vivo response was dominated by HLA-C-restricted CMV-specific TCR beta clonotypes, and the single most frequent clonotype in two of eight donors was supplied by these HLA-C-restricted clonotypes.

Worth noting for this clonotype: This clone's antigen is unknown. No qualities accompany the bases; no much larger clone lies one base away.

The treatment or condition label corresponds to: in vitro stimulation with specific CMV peptide epitopes to enrich CMV-specific T cells. Sequencing took place on an Illumina HiSeq 1500. In TCRdb, the public reads were trimmed at Q25 with fastp and aligned with MiXCR, with productive beta chains retained. Each entry merges the rows of one CDR3 protein and shows their most common DNA and genes. The table for this sample lists some 900,000 distinct CDR3 sequences; approximately 29% of them were counted only once. Clones ranked in the top ten supply 9.5% to 15% of the sample. CDR1 and CDR2 (MNHNY, SVGAGI) derive from the germline V gene (reference sequence). Inclusive of the bounding cysteine and phenylalanine, the CDR3 is 12 residues long. Of all the DNA, just the CDR3 is kept, 36 bases in frame from base 1. V gives up 1 base and J gives up 6 bases, and the segment between their germline ends measures 6 bases.

The V and J genes are TRBV6-6 and TRBJ1-2; no D gene call is confident. The TCR was taken from a human donor in good health (CMV status not recorded). Some clones in this sample may be carry-over from other donors' samples. Sequenced material: cultured CD8+ T cells from PBMCs, taken from culture after CMV antigen stimulation. The sequenced DNA: TGTGCCAGCAGTTACTTAACGGATGGCTACACCTTC. Its coded protein is CASSYLTDGYTF.